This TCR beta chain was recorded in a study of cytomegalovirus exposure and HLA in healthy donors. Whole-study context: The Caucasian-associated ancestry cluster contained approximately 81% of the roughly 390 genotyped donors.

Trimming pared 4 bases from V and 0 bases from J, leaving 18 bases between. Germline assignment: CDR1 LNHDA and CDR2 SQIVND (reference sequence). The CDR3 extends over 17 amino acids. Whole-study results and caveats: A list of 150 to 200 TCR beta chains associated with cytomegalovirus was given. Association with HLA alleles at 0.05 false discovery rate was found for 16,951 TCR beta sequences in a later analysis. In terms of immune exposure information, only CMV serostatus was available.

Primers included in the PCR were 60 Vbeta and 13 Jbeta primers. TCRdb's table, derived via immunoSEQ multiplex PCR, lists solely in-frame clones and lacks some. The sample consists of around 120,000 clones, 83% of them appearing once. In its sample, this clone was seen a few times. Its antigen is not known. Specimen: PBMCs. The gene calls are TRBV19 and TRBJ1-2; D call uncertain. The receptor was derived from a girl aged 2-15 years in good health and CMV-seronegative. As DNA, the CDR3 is TGTGCCAGTAGTAACACGAGGGCAGCATTCCCTAACTATGGCTACACCTTC. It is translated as CASSNTRAAFPNYGYTF.